A selection of T cell receptor beta chains follows, all from one sample in a study of beta chain features in type 1 diabetes. Clones were sequenced by immunoSEQ multiplex PCR, and TCRdb holds only the in-frame ones, with some missing. The data show a few hundred thousand clones, with roughly 20% seen just once and 0.028% held by the top ten. The specimen was naive CD4+ T cells from blood. Every receptor here comes from a woman between 40 and 55 years old with type 1 diabetes. The CDR3 runs from the conserved cysteine through the conserved F or W. A D gene is named only where the DNA matches it firmly. A clone size is listed for some rows: how often the clone was seen (once, few, many), or a class if it is expanded.

CDR3aa: CATSRDRHRAETQYF; CDR3nt: TGTGCCACCAGCAGAGATCGCCACAGGGCAGAGACCCAGTACTTC; abundance: NA; v_gene: TRBV15; d_gene: NA; j_gene: TRBJ2-5
CDR3aa: CASSLGGGEQFF; CDR3nt: TGTGCCAGCAGCTTGGGAGGTGGTGAGCAGTTCTTC; abundance: NA; v_gene: TRBV11-1; d_gene: NA; j_gene: TRBJ2-1
CDR3aa: CASSLAAQGGNIQYF; CDR3nt: TGCGCCAGCAGCTTGGCCGCGCAGGGAGGAAACATTCAGTACTTC; abundance: NA; v_gene: TRBV5-1; d_gene: NA; j_gene: TRBJ2-4
CDR3aa: CASSQEVQGRGEQYF; CDR3nt: TGCGCCAGCAGCCAAGAAGTGCAGGGTAGAGGCGAGCAGTACTTC; abundance: NA; v_gene: TRBV4-3; d_gene: NA; j_gene: TRBJ2-7
CDR3aa: CASSDTGRADGYTF; CDR3nt: TGTGCCAGCAGTGATACAGGGAGGGCGGATGGCTACACCTTC; abundance: NA; v_gene: TRBV25-1; d_gene: NA; j_gene: TRBJ1-2
CDR3aa: CSARSFNEQFF; CDR3nt: TGCAGTGCTAGATCCTTCAATGAGCAGTTCTTC; abundance: NA; v_gene: TRBV20-1; d_gene: NA; j_gene: TRBJ2-1
CDR3aa: CASSQGEATGGYGYTF; CDR3nt: TGCGCCAGCAGCCAGGGAGAGGCTACAGGGGGCTATGGCTACACCTTC; abundance: few; v_gene: TRBV4-3; d_gene: TRBD1; j_gene: TRBJ1-2
CDR3aa: CASSPPGAADTQYF; CDR3nt: TGTGCCAGCTCACCACCGGGGGCCGCAGATACGCAGTATTTT; abundance: NA; v_gene: TRBV18; d_gene: NA; j_gene: TRBJ2-3
CDR3aa: CASSLGGSVGEQFF; CDR3nt: TGTGCCAGCAGCTTAGGTGGGAGCGTGGGTGAGCAGTTCTTC; abundance: NA; v_gene: TRBV11-3; d_gene: NA; j_gene: TRBJ2-1
CDR3aa: CASSIVREAVSTDTQYF; CDR3nt: TGTGCCAGTAGTATCGTCCGGGAGGCCGTCAGCACAGATACGCAGTATTTT; abundance: NA; v_gene: TRBV19; d_gene: TRBD2; j_gene: TRBJ2-3